Listed below are T cell receptor beta chains from one sample, sequenced in a study of control samples from healthy donors and cancer patients. The repertoire was sequenced with immunoSEQ multiplex PCR; TCRdb's copy has only in-frame clones and lacks some. The sample has roughly 160,000 clones, 88% seen once; the top ten hold 4% to 6%. Material: blood. Receptors were obtained from a woman younger than 45 in good health. Both conserved end residues are part of each CDR3. D genes are given only for firm matches. Only part of the rows carry a size: once, few, many, or a class if the clone is expanded.

V: TRBV7-9
J: TRBJ2-2
D: .
size: once
DNA: TGTGCCAGCAGCCAAATCGACATGAACACCGGGGAGCTGTTTTTT
CDR3: CASSQIDMNTGELFF

V: TRBV2
J: TRBJ1-4
D: .
size: few
DNA: TGTGCCAGCGCCATCAGGGGCGGGGAAAAACTGTTTTTT
CDR3: CASAIRGGEKLFF

V: TRBV6-4
J: TRBJ2-7
D: .
size: .
DNA: TGTGCCAGCAGTGACCCGAGCAGAGGCGGTACCTACGAGCAGTACTTC
CDR3: CASSDPSRGGTYEQYF

V: TRBV6-2/TRBV6-3
J: TRBJ1-2
D: .
size: .
DNA: TGTGCCAGCAGTTACGCGGCCAACTATGGCTACACCTTC
CDR3: CASSYAANYGYTF

V: TRBV2
J: TRBJ2-4
D: TRBD1
size: once
DNA: TGTGCCAGCAGTCGAGGACAGGGAGTGAACATTCAGTACTTC
CDR3: CASSRGQGVNIQYF

V: TRBV4-1
J: TRBJ2-3
D: TRBD1
size: once
DNA: TGCGCCAGCAGCCAAGGTCGACAGGGGGCATCAGATACGCAGTATTTT
CDR3: CASSQGRQGASDTQYF

V: TRBV2
J: TRBJ1-6
D: .
size: .
DNA: TGTGCCAGCAGTGAAGGCGGAAGCTCCTATAATTCACCCCTCCACTTT
CDR3: CASSEGGSSYNSPLHF

V: TRBV14
J: TRBJ1-5
D: TRBD1
size: .
DNA: TGTGCCAGCAGCCATAAAGGTGGACAGGGGCTGATTCAGCCCCAGCATTTT
CDR3: CASSHKGGQGLIQPQHF

V: TRBV5-4
J: TRBJ1-1
D: .
size: .
DNA: TGTGCCAGCAGCTTGGCGCCGACAGGCTCTAACACTGAAGCTTTCTTT
CDR3: CASSLAPTGSNTEAFF

V: TRBV5-1
J: TRBJ2-1
D: TRBD1
size: .
DNA: TGCGCCAGCAGCCTAGGACAGGGGGCCGCCAATGAGCAGTTCTTC
CDR3: CASSLGQGAANEQFF

V: TRBV29-1
J: TRBJ2-3
D: .
size: .
DNA: TGCAGCGCCCTCGGCAGTCCAGGGGCGGATACGCAGTATTTT
CDR3: CSALGSPGADTQYF

V: TRBV10-3
J: TRBJ1-2
D: .
size: .
DNA: TGTGCCATCAACCAGGACAGTTCCTATGGCTACACCTTC
CDR3: CAINQDSSYGYTF

V: TRBV6-1
J: TRBJ2-7
D: .
size: .
DNA: TGTGCCAGCAGTGAAACTTCCGGGGGGCGCGAGCAGTACTTC
CDR3: CASSETSGGREQYF

V: TRBV3-1/TRBV3-2
J: TRBJ2-1
D: TRBD2
size: .
DNA: TGTGCCAGCAGCCAAGATCATCTAGCGGGGGGGGATGAGCAGTTCTTC
CDR3: CASSQDHLAGGDEQFF

V: TRBV4-2
J: TRBJ2-1
D: TRBD2
size: .
DNA: TGTGCCAGCAGCCAAGTATGGGGGACTAGCGGGATAGACAATGAGCAGTTCTTC
CDR3: CASSQVWGTSGIDNEQFF

V: TRBV10-3
J: TRBJ2-1
D: TRBD2
size: once
DNA: TGTGCCATCAGGTCGCTAGCGGGGGGCGCCTACAATGAGCAGTTCTTC
CDR3: CAIRSLAGGAYNEQFF

V: TRBV10-3
J: TRBJ1-5
D: TRBD1
size: .
DNA: TGTGCCATCAGTGAGTCGGGACAGGGGCAAGTTCAGCCCCAGCATTTT
CDR3: CAISESGQGQVQPQHF

V: TRBV18
J: TRBJ1-2
D: TRBD1
size: .
DNA: TGTGCCAGCTCACCCGCGGGACAGGGGAACTATGGCTACACCTTC
CDR3: CASSPAGQGNYGYTF

V: TRBV9
J: TRBJ2-1
D: TRBD2
size: .
DNA: TGTGCCAGCAGCGCACCGGGACTAGCGGGGATAAGCGAAGACAATGAGCAGTTCTTC
CDR3: CASSAPGLAGISEDNEQFF

V: TRBV6-5
J: TRBJ2-3
D: .
size: once
DNA: TGTGCCAGCAACTACAGGCCAACTAGCACAGATACGCAGTATTTT
CDR3: CASNYRPTSTDTQYF

V: TRBV5-4
J: TRBJ1-6
D: TRBD1
size: .
DNA: TGTGCCAGCAGCCAAGGCGGGACAGGGGACTTCTATAATTCACCCCTCCACTTT
CDR3: CASSQGGTGDFYNSPLHF

V: TRBV3-1/TRBV3-2
J: TRBJ1-2
D: .
size: .
DNA: TGTGCCAGCAGCCAAGACAGATATTATGGCTACACCTTC
CDR3: CASSQDRYYGYTF

V: TRBV10-3
J: TRBJ2-2
D: .
size: .
DNA: TGTGCCATCAGGTCGGGGGCGGACCCGGACTCCGGGGAGCTGTTTTTT
CDR3: CAIRSGADPDSGELFF

V: TRBV19
J: TRBJ2-1
D: .
size: .
DNA: TGTGCCAGTAGCGGCCCCGGCAGCTCCTACAATGAGCAGTTCTTC
CDR3: CASSGPGSSYNEQFF

V: TRBV3-1/TRBV3-2
J: TRBJ1-2
D: TRBD1
size: .
DNA: TGTGCCAGCAGCCAAGCGGGACAGGCACACTATGGCTACACCTTC
CDR3: CASSQAGQAHYGYTF

V: TRBV5-4
J: TRBJ1-2
D: .
size: .
DNA: TGTGCCAGCAGCCTCGGTTCAGGGAGGGGTGGCTATGGCTACACCTTC
CDR3: CASSLGSGRGGYGYTF

V: TRBV7-9
J: TRBJ1-2
D: .
size: .
DNA: TGTGCCAGCAGCCACCGACCTGAAGGGGCTAACTATGGCTACACCTTC
CDR3: CASSHRPEGANYGYTF

V: TRBV9
J: TRBJ2-1
D: .
size: .
DNA: TGTGCCAGCAGCCGCCGAAGGGTTCCGGACAATGAGCAGTTCTTC
CDR3: CASSRRRVPDNEQFF

V: TRBV9
J: TRBJ2-5
D: .
size: .
DNA: TGTGCCAGCAGCGTCGGCTCCCTCCGGGGGACGTACCAAGAGACCCAGTACTTC
CDR3: CASSVGSLRGTYQETQYF

V: TRBV13
J: TRBJ1-6
D: .
size: .
DNA: TGTGCCAGCAGCTTAGGAGCCGGCTCCTCCTATAATTCACCCCTCCACTTT
CDR3: CASSLGAGSSYNSPLHF

V: TRBV5-1
J: TRBJ2-3
D: TRBD2
size: .
DNA: TGCGCCAGCAGCCTGCAAGCGGGAGTCGGCACAGATACGCAGTATTTT
CDR3: CASSLQAGVGTDTQYF

V: TRBV14
J: TRBJ2-1
D: .
size: .
DNA: TGTGCCAGCAGCCCACAGGGATCAATTTACAATGAGCAGTTCTTC
CDR3: CASSPQGSIYNEQFF

V: TRBV20-1
J: TRBJ1-1
D: TRBD1
size: .
DNA: TGCAGTGCTAGTACAGGGGGTATCACTGAAGCTTTCTTT
CDR3: CSASTGGITEAFF

V: TRBV7-8
J: TRBJ1-1
D: .
size: once
DNA: TGTGCCAGCAGCTTAGGAGGGGACACTGAAGCTTTCTTT
CDR3: CASSLGGDTEAFF

V: TRBV28
J: TRBJ1-2
D: .
size: .
DNA: TGTGCCAGCTCTTTCGGGTCTCAGGGGATAACCTATGGCTACACCTTC
CDR3: CASSFGSQGITYGYTF

V: TRBV6-6
J: TRBJ2-2
D: TRBD2
size: .
DNA: TGTGCCACCTGTCGGGTTAGCGGGAGGGCGACCGCCGGGGAGCTGTTTTTT
CDR3: CATCRVSGRATAGELFF

V: TRBV20-1
J: TRBJ1-3
D: .
size: .
DNA: TGCAGTGCTAGTAAAAACCCGGGGGCGGCTGGAAACACCATATATTTT
CDR3: CSASKNPGAAGNTIYF

V: TRBV27
J: TRBJ2-1
D: .
size: .
DNA: TGTGCCAGCAGTTTCATCGGGACAGAGCAGTTCTTC
CDR3: CASSFIGTEQFF

V: TRBV7-2
J: TRBJ2-7
D: .
size: .
DNA: TGTGCCAGCAGCCGGGAAGCGGGCGGAACCTACGAGCAGTACTTC
CDR3: CASSREAGGTYEQYF

V: TRBV4-1
J: TRBJ1-5
D: TRBD1
size: .
DNA: TGCGCCAGCAGCCGAGGGACAGTTGGAGTGAATCAGCCCCAGCATTTT
CDR3: CASSRGTVGVNQPQHF

V: TRBV2
J: TRBJ2-4
D: TRBD2
size: .
DNA: TGTGCCAGCAGTGACCCGACGACTAGCGGCCCACCCCTAGCCAAAAACATTCAGTACTTC
CDR3: CASSDPTTSGPPLAKNIQYF

V: TRBV24-1
J: TRBJ1-2
D: .
size: .
DNA: TGTGCCACCAGTGATTTCCAGTATGGCTACACCTTC
CDR3: CATSDFQYGYTF

V: TRBV27
J: TRBJ1-2
D: .
size: .
DNA: TGTGCCAGCAGTTGGAGCAGGGCATATGGCTACACCTTC
CDR3: CASSWSRAYGYTF

V: TRBV7-9
J: TRBJ2-6
D: TRBD1
size: .
DNA: TGTGCCAGCAGCCCCCAATGGGGACAGGGGGCCGACGGGGCCAACGTCCTGACTTTC
CDR3: CASSPQWGQGADGANVLTF

V: TRBV5-1
J: TRBJ1-2
D: TRBD1
size: .
DNA: TGCGCCAGCAGCACACAGGGGGATGGCTACACCTTC
CDR3: CASSTQGDGYTF

V: TRBV2
J: TRBJ2-4
D: .
size: .
DNA: TGTGCCAGCAGTGAAGCACTAGTAGCCAAAAACATTCAGTACTTC
CDR3: CASSEALVAKNIQYF

V: TRBV6-5
J: TRBJ2-5
D: TRBD2
size: .
DNA: TGTGCCAGCAGGATTAGCGGGAGGAGGGAGACCCAGTACTTC
CDR3: CASRISGRRETQYF

V: TRBV4-2
J: TRBJ2-1
D: TRBD2
size: .
DNA: TGTGCCAGCAGCCAAGAAATGACTAGCGGCAACTCCTACAATGAGCAGTTCTTC
CDR3: CASSQEMTSGNSYNEQFF

V: TRBV5-1
J: TRBJ2-7
D: .
size: .
DNA: TGCGCCAGCAGCTCGTATGACGGAACCTACGAGCAGTACTTC
CDR3: CASSSYDGTYEQYF

V: TRBV19
J: TRBJ1-1
D: .
size: .
DNA: TGTGCCAGTAGTGGGGGGACGGGACAGAACACTGAAGCTTTCTTT
CDR3: CASSGGTGQNTEAFF